These 28 T cell receptor beta chains were sequenced from one sample in a study of T cells in women clearing cervical HPV infection. Sequencing used immunoSEQ multiplex PCR; TCRdb keeps in-frame clones, though not all of them. In total, the table holds around 25,000 clones. The sequencing input was blood buffy coat. The receptors were sampled from a woman aged 18 to 75 with a cervical HPV16 infection that either progressed to CIN3+ or cleared (not recorded which).

Remarks on this clone: One end of the junction varies from germline; a read error may be responsible. The read ends 3 residues early relative to the CDR3; the germline J gene fills the gap. J is TRBJ1-2 and V is TRBV6-2 or TRBV6-3; 9 nucleotides align to TRBD1. Per the germline V gene, CDR1 is MNHEY and CDR2 is SVGEGT. This CDR3 has 14 amino acids. The CDR3 protein is CASLRDRANYDYTF. The sequenced part of the CDR3 DNA is TGTGCCAGCCTTAGGGACAGGGCGAACTATGAC.

About this clone itself: The CDR3 end is not reached by the read, which stops 3 residues before it; the germline J gene fills it in. The chain couples TRBV18 to TRBJ2-7; 9 positions agree with TRBD1. Germline lookup yields CDR1 KGHSH and CDR2 LQKENI. V trimming: 6 bases; J trimming: 5 bases; junction bases outside the gene matches: 8. There are 14 residues in the CDR3. This chain's CDR3 is CASSRDRDVNEQYF. The CDR3 DNA, read in part, is TGTGCCAGCTCCCGGGACAGGGACGTCAACGAG.

To note about this clone: The read comes to an end 3 residues before the CDR3 does, leaving the germline J gene to fill in the end. The chain joins TRBV5-6 to TRBJ1-2, with D unclear. Germline assignment: CDR1 SGHDT and CDR2 YYEEEE. CDR3 length equals 15 residues. The V and J ends lost 4 bases and 2 bases respectively, with 15 bases between them. CDR3 DNA (partial): TGTGCCAGCAGCAAAAGGAACAGAAGAAACTATGGC. Translating it yields CASSKRNRRNYG. Given in full, the CDR3 is CASSKRNRRNYGYTF.

In regard to this clone: The read ends 3 residues shy of where the CDR3 ends; the end is completed using the germline J gene. The chain combines TRBV2 with TRBJ1-6; TRBD1 matches at 7 bases. Losses at the gene ends were 11 bases for V and 7 bases for J; bases not matched to a gene: 11. Germline CDR1 and CDR2: SNHLY and FYNNEI. This CDR3 region has 14 residues. The DNA read from the CDR3 is TGTGCCGGAACAAGGGACAGTTGGAATTCACCC. Protein: CAGTRDSWNSP. The full CDR3 protein reads CAGTRDSWNSPLHF.

In the case of this clone: The read ends 3 residues early relative to the CDR3; the germline J gene fills the gap. The chain couples TRBV19 to TRBJ2-3; D is unresolved. Germline V CDR1 and CDR2: LNHDA, SQIVND (reference sequence). This CDR3 contains 14 residues. The chain's CDR3 is CASSILGSNQPQYF. The CDR3 bases that were read are TGTGCCAGTAGTATCCTTGGTAGCAATCAGCCG.

On this clone itself: The read ends 3 residues early relative to the CDR3; the germline J gene fills the gap. The genes are TRBV5-1 and TRBJ2-1; 14 nucleotides line up with TRBD2. Germline trimming cut 4 bases from V and 4 bases from J; bases unmatched to any gene: 4. The germline V gene has CDR1 SGHRS and CDR2 YFSETQ. CDR3 length: 16 amino acids. The CDR3 sequence is CASSRGLAGAYNEQFF. The sequenced CDR3 bases are TGCGCCAGCAGCAGGGGACTAGCGGGGGCGTACAATGAG.

Turning to this clone: An end of the junction differs from the germline gene, which may be a read error. Read sequence stops 3 residues before the CDR3 end, and the germline J gene provides the missing end. This sequence joins TRBV6-9 and TRBJ1-4; possible D gene TRBD1, 5 bases. This CDR3 has 14 amino acids. CDR1 is MNHGY and CDR2 is SVAAGI in the germline V gene. The CDR3 here is CASSYRGEGERLFF. The covered CDR3 bases are TGTGCCAGCAGTTATCGAGGGGAGGGTGAAAGA.

Concerning this clone itself: The read ends 3 residues shy of where the CDR3 ends; the end is completed using the germline J gene. The chain couples TRBV10-3 to TRBJ2-3; D remains unclear. The germline V gene has CDR1 ENHRY and CDR2 SYGVKD. CDR3 size: 14 residues. Trimming removed 3 bases at V and 1 base at J, with 8 bases between. CDR3 amino acids: CAISDWQGTDTQYF. CDR3 DNA, as far as it was read: TGTGCCATCAGTGATTGGCAGGGCACAGATACG.

On this clone itself: Coverage ceases 3 residues before the CDR3 finishes, and the germline J gene fills in the end. The V gene is TRBV20-1, the J gene TRBJ1-5; maybe TRBD1 (5 bases). The CDR3 spans 16 residues. Germline CDR1 and CDR2: DFQATT and SNEGSKA (reference sequence). Deletions cut 5 bases from V and 0 bases from J, with 17 bases between. The sequenced part of the CDR3 DNA is TGCAGTGCTGGGCTGGAGACAGCCTATAGCAATCAGCCC. This codes for CSAGLETAYSNQP. The full CDR3 protein reads CSAGLETAYSNQPQHF.

The chain's CDR3 is CASSLAGEKTQYF. Partial CDR3 DNA: TGTGCCAGCAGTCTAGCGGGAGAAAAGACC. The rearrangement uses TRBV27 and TRBJ2-5; 10 nucleotides align to TRBD2. The read ends 3 residues shy of where the CDR3 ends; the end is completed using the germline J gene. The CDR3 is 13 residues long. Per germline, CDR1 MNHEY and CDR2 SMNVEV (reference sequence). V was clipped by 5 bases and J by 6 bases; unmatched bases: 3.

With regard to this clone: From the germline J gene comes the end of the CDR3, since the read stops 3 residues before it. The genes are TRBV10-3 and TRBJ2-7; D may match TRBD1 or TRBD2 (7 bases each). From germline, CDR1 is ENHRY and CDR2 SYGVKD. The CDR3 has 14 amino acids. The ends were cut back, 5 bases at V and 5 bases at J, with 16 bases in the middle. The DNA read from the CDR3 is TGTGCCATCAGTACTCGACAGGGAGGGGACGAG. Encoded protein: CAISTRQGGDE. The full-length CDR3 reads as CAISTRQGGDEQYF.

Notes on this clone: The read finishes 3 residues shy of the CDR3 end, and the germline J gene is used to complete it. This chain connects TRBV7-6 to TRBJ2-1; D possibly corresponds to TRBD2 (5 bases). Germline CDR1 SGHVS, CDR2 FNYEAQ. This CDR3 spans 15 amino acids. Deletions cut 1 base from V and 0 bases from J, with 7 bases between. The CDR3 region is CASSLERSSYNEQFF. Incomplete CDR3 DNA: TGTGCCAGCAGCTTAGAGCGGAGCTCCTACAATGAG.

A word on this clone: Read data end 3 residues before the CDR3 end; the end is taken from the germline J gene. The chain has TRBV5-4 and TRBJ2-7, with 8 nucleotides matching TRBD2. The CDR3 covers 15 residues. V gave up 2 bases and J gave up 4 bases; unmatched junction bases: 8. Germline V gives CDR1 SGHNT, CDR2 YYREEE (reference sequence). CDR3 protein: CASSLGSGRRYEQYF. Incomplete CDR3 DNA: TGTGCCAGCAGCTTAGGCAGCGGGAGAAGGTACGAG. Full variable domain (remainder filled in from reference TRBV5-4 and TRBJ2-7): ETGVTQSPTHLIKTRGQQVTLRCSSQSGHNTVSWYQQALGQGPQFIFQYYREEENGRGNFPPRFSGLQFPNYSSELNVNALELDDSALYLCASSLGSGRRYEQYFGPGTRLTVT.

For this clone: The read halts 3 residues ahead of the CDR3 end, with the missing end drawn from the germline J gene. V is TRBV11-1 and J is TRBJ2-2; 7 bases match TRBD1. Per germline, CDR1 SGHAT and CDR2 FQDESV (reference sequence). This CDR3 is built from 13 residues. The CDR3 reads CASSIGQETPLFF. The part of the CDR3 DNA that was read is TGTGCCAGCAGCATCGGACAGGAGACACCG.

On this clone itself: The read ends 3 residues shy of where the CDR3 ends; the end is completed using the germline J gene. V usage is TRBV5-1 and J usage is TRBJ1-2; 7 positions match TRBD1. Germline V gene sequence: CDR1 SGHRS, CDR2 YFSETQ. The CDR3 has 15 residues. V lost 0 bases and J lost 5; bases outside the gene matches: 7. The sequenced part of the CDR3 DNA is TGCGCCAGCAGCTTGGGACAGGGTGGGCAGTATGGC. Translating gives CASSLGQGGQYG. The full CDR3 sequence reads CASSLGQGGQYGYTF. The whole variable domain, remainder taken from reference TRBV5-1 and TRBJ1-2, is KAGVTQTPRYLIKTRGQQVTLSCSPISGHRSVSWYQQTPGQGLQFLFEYFSETQRNKGNFPGRFSGRQFSNSRSEMNVSTLELGDSALYLCASSLGQGGQYGYTFGSGTRLTVV.

A note on this clone: The read terminates 3 residues before the CDR3 end, so the remaining end is supplied by the germline J gene. V is TRBV11-2 and J is TRBJ1-4; no reliable D call. The germline V and J ends were trimmed by 5 bases and 10 bases, with 14 bases remaining between them. The CDR3 covers 13 residues. The V gene's germline CDR1 is SGHAT and CDR2 FQNNGV. CDR3 in amino acids: CASSILTAGKLFF. The DNA read from the CDR3 is TGTGCCAGCAGCATATTAACAGCGGGAAAA.

Of note for this clone: From the germline J gene comes the end of the CDR3, since the read stops 3 residues before it. The rearrangement joins TRBV5-1 to TRBJ1-2; TRBD1 aligns across 8 bases. After removal of 2 bases from V and 5 bases from J, the junction contained 11 bases not matched to a gene. CDR1 and CDR2 (germline): SGHRS, YFSETQ. This CDR3 comprises 16 residues. The sequenced CDR3 bases are TGCGCCAGCAGCTTAGGAGACAGGGGAGGACGGTATGGC. Residues: CASSLGDRGGRYG. The entire CDR3 is CASSLGDRGGRYGYTF. Filled out from reference TRBV5-1 and TRBJ1-2, the complete variable domain reads KAGVTQTPRYLIKTRGQQVTLSCSPISGHRSVSWYQQTPGQGLQFLFEYFSETQRNKGNFPGRFSGRQFSNSRSEMNVSTLELGDSALYLCASSLGDRGGRYGYTFGSGTRLTVV.

The CDR3 here is CAITVRGDTQYF. The CDR3 bases that were read are TGTGCCATCACGGTCCGGGGAGATACG. V gene TRBV10-3 combines with J gene TRBJ2-3; tentatively, D is TRBD2 (5 bases). The sequence runs out 3 residues before the end of the CDR3; the remainder is reconstructed from the germline J gene. The CDR3 has 12 residues. The germline V and J ends were trimmed by 7 bases and 5 bases, with 10 bases remaining between them. Germline CDR1 and CDR2: ENHRY and SYGVKD.

Details on this clone: The CDR3 is cut off 3 residues early in the read; its end comes from the germline J gene. This chain connects TRBV28 to TRBJ1-6; D is undetermined. CDR1 and CDR2 (germline): MDHEN, SYDVKM. CDR3 size: 15 residues. Trimming cost V 6 bases and J 6 bases, with 15 bases left between them. Incomplete CDR3 DNA: TGTGCCAGCAGGCACGCCGGGGAAGGTAATTCACCC. This translates into CASRHAGEGNSP. The entire CDR3 sequence reads CASRHAGEGNSPLHF. Using reference TRBV28 and TRBJ1-6 for the parts outside the CDR3, the full variable domain is DVKVTQSSRYLVKRTGEKVFLECVQDMDHENMFWYRQDPGLGLRLIYFSYDVKMKEKGDIPEGYSVSREKKERFSLILESASTNQTSMYLCASRHAGEGNSPLHFGNGTRLTVT.

As for this clone: The observed sequence ends 3 residues before the CDR3 terminus, with the missing tail filled in from the germline J gene. The V call is TRBV18, the J call TRBJ2-3; D uncertain. The CDR3 is 14 residues long. With 3 bases removed from V and 3 bases from J, the gap between germline ends came to 10 bases. Germline CDR1 KGHSH, CDR2 LQKENI. CDR3 residues: CASSPRIGTDTQYF. The part of the CDR3 DNA that was read is TGTGCCAGCTCACCGCGGATTGGGACAGATACG.

Comment on this clone: Read coverage stops 3 residues before the CDR3 terminus; the germline J gene supplies the remainder. The chain uses TRBV13 and TRBJ1-3, with D uncertain. Germline V CDR1 and CDR2: PRHDT, FYEKMQ (reference sequence). Trimming took 1 base from V and 5 from J, leaving 3 bases between them. The CDR3 length is 12 residues. The sequenced CDR3 bases are TGTGCCAGCAGCTTAGATAGAAACACC. As protein: CASSLDRNT. Given in full, the CDR3 is CASSLDRNTIYF.

With respect to this clone: Coverage ceases 3 residues before the CDR3 finishes, and the germline J gene fills in the end. J is TRBJ2-2 and V is TRBV30, with D possibly matching TRBD2 (5 bases). Trimming cost V 2 bases and J 6 bases, with 13 bases left between them. The germline V gene has CDR1 GTSNPN and CDR2 SVGIG (reference sequence). This CDR3 has 14 residues. CDR3 DNA, as far as it was read: TGTGCCTGGAGTCCGCCTCTAGCTGCCGGGGAG. Amino acids: CAWSPPLAAGE. The entire CDR3 reads CAWSPPLAAGELFF.

Notes on this clone: The read comes to an end 3 residues before the CDR3 does, leaving the germline J gene to fill in the end. The chain uses TRBV2 and TRBJ1-2; weak D call: TRBD1 (6 bases). V dropped 7 bases and J dropped 4 bases, with 16 bases sitting between them. The germline V gene has CDR1 SNHLY and CDR2 FYNNEI. This CDR3 has 14 residues. The sequenced part of the CDR3 DNA is TGTGCCAGCAAGCCAGGGGATTGGGGCTATGGC. It specifies CASKPGDWGYG. The full CDR3 protein reads CASKPGDWGYGYTF.

Regarding this clone: The sequence runs out 3 residues before the end of the CDR3; the remainder is reconstructed from the germline J gene. This chain links TRBV5-1 with TRBJ2-1, with TRBD2 identical over 10 bases. From germline, CDR1 is SGHRS and CDR2 YFSETQ. V lost 0 bases, J lost 9 bases, and 6 bases stayed unmatched. The CDR3 totals 15 residues. The CDR3 sequence is CASSLEPSGRAEQFF. The sequenced part of the CDR3 DNA is TGCGCCAGCAGCTTGGAGCCTAGCGGGAGAGCTGAG.

Remarks on this clone: Read coverage stops 3 residues before the CDR3 terminus; the germline J gene supplies the remainder. The chain employs TRBV12-3 or TRBV12-4 and TRBJ2-7; 11 positions match TRBD2. V lost 8 bases and J lost 1; bases outside the gene matches: 4. The CDR3 loop spans 14 amino acids. The covered CDR3 bases are TGTGCCAGCGCGCCTAGCGGGGGGTCCTACGAG. It translates to CASAPSGGSYE. The whole CDR3 region reads CASAPSGGSYEQYF.

CDR3 sequence: CASSLVGGDYGYTF. CDR3 bases read: TGTGCCAGCAGCTTAGTTGGGGGGGACTATGGC. The chain carries TRBV7-9 and TRBJ1-2; possible D gene TRBD1, 5 bases. The CDR3 end lies 3 residues beyond the end of the read and is filled in from the germline J gene. The CDR3 runs 14 residues. The V end was cut by 1 base, the J end by 3 bases, with 9 bases between. Germline assignment: CDR1 SEHNR and CDR2 FQNEAQ (reference sequence).

Points on this clone: The read stops 3 residues short of the end of the CDR3; the missing end is completed from the germline J gene. V is TRBV7-2 and J is TRBJ2-7; 7 nucleotides agree with TRBD1. This CDR3 has 14 amino acids. The V segment lost 5 bases and the J segment 4 bases; nucleotides outside the gene matches: 8. Germline V CDR1 and CDR2: SGHTA, FQGNSA. The CDR3 sequence: CASSKPGQLYEQYF. CDR3 DNA, as far as it was read: TGTGCCAGCAGCAAACCGGGACAGCTGTACGAG.

As concerns this clone: The CDR3 extends 3 residues past the end of the read, so its final part is completed from the germline J gene. V usage is TRBV18 and J usage is TRBJ1-2; D gene ambiguous. The V gene's germline CDR1 is KGHSH and CDR2 LQKENI. CDR3 size: 15 residues. The sequenced part of the CDR3 DNA is TGTGCCAGCTCACCACTAAGGATTCACACAGATACC. Its protein is CASSPLRIHTDT. The CDR3, in full, reads CASSPLRIHTDTYTF.